The clone carrying this T cell receptor (beta chain) was picked up a small number of times. Its antigen is still unknown. The sample originates from a study of post-analysis software for immune sequencing data. The study, taken as a whole, reports: TRBV5-6, TRBV5-1 and TRBV20-1 were among roughly 5 TRBV segments more frequent in patients than controls.

Per germline, CDR1 MNHNY and CDR2 SVGAGI (reference sequence). This CDR3 has 14 residues. The V end lost 2 bases, the J end lost 1 base, and 5 bases lay between the germline ends. Unique molecular identifiers featured in each of the TCR beta cDNA libraries. A single record per CDR3 protein comes from TCRdb applying MiXCR to the PCR reads. Among hundreds of thousands of distinct CDR3 sequences listed, around 40% were seen once. The sequence derives from a girl under 18 with multiple sclerosis. The chain couples TRBV6-6 to TRBJ1-4, with TRBD1 as a possible D gene (5 bases). The sample consisted of blood. This chain's CDR3 is CASSYQGTNEKLFF. CDR3 coding DNA: TGTGCCAGCAGTTACCAGGGAACTAATGAAAAACTGTTTTTT.